The clone carrying this T cell receptor (beta chain) came up a few times. These data are taken from a study of T-cell memory formation after mild COVID-19. UMIs and sample barcodes were carried by the TCR alpha and TCR beta cDNA libraries that 5'RACE produced using constant-segment primers. TCRdb used MiXCR to reprocess the 5' RACE reads, holding one entry per CDR3 protein. The sample lists some 320,000 distinct CDR3 sequences, less than 20% occurring once. Sequencing was performed on PBMCs or a T cell subset sorted from them (not recorded which). The sequence derives from a man aged 18 to 30 who had mild COVID-19 (a few samples of this study predate the infection). Cell type and time point are not known.

CDR3 residues: CASSTRASGGLYNEQFF. CDR3 in DNA: TGTGCCAGCAGCACGAGAGCTAGCGGGGGCCTATACAATGAGCAGTTCTTC. V and J are TRBV7-2 and TRBJ2-1, with 10 bases matching TRBD2. The CDR3 contains 17 residues. Trimming at V came to 5 bases and at J to 4 bases, leaving 11 bases not matched to a gene. CDR1 is SGHTA, CDR2 FQGNSA, per germline.